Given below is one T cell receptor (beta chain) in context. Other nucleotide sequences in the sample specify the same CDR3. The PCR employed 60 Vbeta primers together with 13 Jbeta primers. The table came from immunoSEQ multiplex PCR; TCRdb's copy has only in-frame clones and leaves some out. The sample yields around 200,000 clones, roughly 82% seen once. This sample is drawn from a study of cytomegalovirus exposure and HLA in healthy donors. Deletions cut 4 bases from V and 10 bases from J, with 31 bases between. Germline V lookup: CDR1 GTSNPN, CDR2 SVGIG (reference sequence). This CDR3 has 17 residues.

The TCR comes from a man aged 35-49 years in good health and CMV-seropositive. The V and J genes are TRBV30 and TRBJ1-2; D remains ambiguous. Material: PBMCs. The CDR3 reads CAWILPDRSLYSGTYTF. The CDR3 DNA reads TGTGCCTGGATTCTTCCGGATAGGAGCCTCTATTCTGGCACCTACACCTTC.